The 22 T cell receptor beta chains given below trace back to one sample, sequenced in a study of read filtering for tumor transcriptome and immune sequencing. This library used roughly 400 ng RNA and molecular barcoded adaptors spanning alpha/delta and beta/gamma chains. From the reads, TCRdb called clonotypes with MiXCR, one entry per CDR3 protein. The sample contains 85,000 to 100,000 distinct CDR3 sequences, 20% to 25% of which appear only once. Material for sequencing was a population of CD138-negative cells sorted from bone marrow. The source of these receptors is a donor over 35 with multiple myeloma.

This clonotype has at least ten counts. The genes are TRBV12-3 or TRBV12-4 and TRBJ2-1, with D possibly TRBD2 on 6 matching bases. The CDR3 has 12 amino acids. V gave up 8 bases and J gave up 7 bases, with 12 bases separating them. CDR3 nucleotides: TGTGCCAGCGCAGGAGGAGGGAATGAGCAGTTCTTC. Translated, it gives CASAGGGNEQFF.

The rearrangement uses TRBV5-1 and TRBJ2-5; 10 bases match TRBD1. Germline-derived CDR1 and CDR2 are SGHRS and YFSETQ. This CDR3 comprises 14 residues. Germline trimming cut 3 bases from V and 3 bases from J; bases unmatched to any gene: 2. The CDR3 reads CASSSTGGEETQYF. The CDR3 nucleotides read TGCGCCAGCAGCTCGACAGGGGGCGAAGAGACCCAGTACTTC. Based on the CDR3 plus reference TRBV5-1 and TRBJ2-5, the full variable domain is KAGVTQTPRYLIKTRGQQVTLSCSPISGHRSVSWYQQTPGQGLQFLFEYFSETQRNKGNFPGRFSGRQFSNSRSEMNVSTLELGDSALYLCASSSTGGEETQYFGPGTRLLVL.

This clonotype was found many times. The chain combines TRBV5-5 with TRBJ1-1; maybe TRBD1 (6 bases). The CDR3 totals 15 residues. Deletions cut 0 bases from V and 1 base from J, with 10 bases between. Germline CDR1 reads SGHKS; CDR2 reads YYEKEE (reference sequence). The chain's CDR3 is CASSLEGHSNTEAFF. For the CDR3, the DNA is TGTGCCAGCAGCTTGGAGGGACACTCGAACACTGAAGCTTTCTTT. Using reference TRBV5-5 and TRBJ1-1 for the parts outside the CDR3, the full variable domain is DAGVTQSPTHLIKTRGQQVTLRCSPISGHKSVSWYQQVLGQGPQFIFQYYEKEERGRGNFPDRFSARQFPNYSSELNVNALLLGDSALYLCASSLEGHSNTEAFFGQGTRLTVV.

The chain links TRBV5-5 to TRBJ1-4; 7 bases agree with TRBD1. The V gene's germline CDR1 is SGHKS and CDR2 YYEKEE (reference sequence). V lost 4 bases to trimming and J lost 1 base; unmatched junction nucleotides: 4. This CDR3 is built from 15 residues. CDR3 protein: CASSVYRGTNEKLFF. CDR3 in DNA: TGTGCCAGCAGCGTCTACAGGGGAACTAATGAAAAACTGTTTTTT.

This clonotype occurred many times. One end of the junction varies from germline; a read error may be responsible. The V gene is TRBV7-7, the J gene TRBJ2-1; TRBD2 aligns across 9 bases. The length of the CDR3 is 15 residues. Germline loops: CDR1 SSHAT, CDR2 FNYEAQ (reference sequence). CDR3 nucleotides: TGTGCTAGCAGCTTAGGGCTAGCGGGGATCAATGAGCAGTTCTTC. It codes for CASSLGLAGINEQFF.

This clonotype has a count of ten or more. The V gene is TRBV5-1, the J gene TRBJ1-5; 12 nucleotides align to TRBD1. Germline lookup yields CDR1 SGHRS and CDR2 YFSETQ. V gave up 2 bases and J gave up 5 bases; unmatched junction bases: 2. The CDR3 contains 15 residues. The CDR3, as DNA: TGCGCCAGCAGCTTTGGGACAGGGGGCTATCAGCCCCAGCATTTT. As protein: CASSFGTGGYQPQHF.

As concerns this clonotype: A far more abundant clone sits one base away, making this likely a read error. The chain combines TRBV12-3 or TRBV12-4 with TRBJ2-1; no firm D call. V gave up 3 bases and J gave up 8 bases, with 17 bases separating them. This CDR3 has 15 residues. CDR3 bases: TGTGCCAGCAGTTTGTTTGGGTACGCGGACGATGAGCAGTTCTTC. It encodes CASSLFGYADDEQFF.

This clonotype was seen only a few times. The CDR3 sequence: CASSLTGSEQPQHF. In nucleotides, the CDR3 is TGCGCCAGCAGCCTAACAGGGAGTGAACAGCCCCAGCATTTT. The chain employs TRBV5-1 and TRBJ1-5, with D tentatively TRBD1 (6 bases). Germline CDR1 is SGHRS and CDR2 is YFSETQ. This CDR3 spans 14 amino acids. The germline V and J ends were trimmed by 4 bases and 7 bases, with 15 bases remaining between them.

This sequence joins TRBV25-1 and TRBJ1-5, with D possibly TRBD1 on 5 matching bases. Per germline, CDR1 MGHDK and CDR2 SYGVNS. Trimming stripped 4 bases from V and 2 bases from J, with 18 bases between. The CDR3 length is 17 residues. The DNA for the CDR3 is TGTGCCAGCAGTGGGGGGGGGACGTTGGGAGGCAATCAGCCCCAGCATTTT. This translates into CASSGGGTLGGNQPQHF. The whole variable domain, filled in from reference TRBV25-1 and TRBJ1-5, reads EADIYQTPRYLVIGTGKKITLECSQTMGHDKMYWYQQDPGMELHLIHYSYGVNSTEKGDLSSESTVSRIRTEHFPLTLESARPSHTSQYLCASSGGGTLGGNQPQHFGDGTRLSIL.

This clonotype has only a few counts. This sequence joins TRBV5-1 and TRBJ2-1; 8 positions match TRBD1. The CDR3 loop spans 17 amino acids. After removal of 4 bases from V and 6 bases from J, the junction contained 15 bases not matched to a gene. The germline V gene encodes CDR1 SGHRS and CDR2 YFSETQ. The CDR3 region is CASSEFGPRGRPNEQFF. The CDR3 nucleotides are TGCGCCAGCAGCGAATTCGGGCCCAGGGGGCGCCCCAATGAGCAGTTCTTC.

The chain links TRBV20-1 to TRBJ2-5; 8 bases agree with TRBD2. This CDR3 comprises 16 residues. Germline CDR1 is DFQATT and CDR2 is SNEGSKA (reference sequence). V lost 6 bases and J lost 2; bases outside the gene matches: 14. The CDR3 nucleotides are TGCAGTGCCGTACTCTTGAGCGGGGGAATTCAAGAGACCCAGTACTTC. Its translation: CSAVLLSGGIQETQYF.

This clonotype was recorded once. A single base separates this from a much larger clone, so it may be a read error. This chain joins TRBV7-2 and TRBJ1-1, with D possibly matching TRBD1 (6 bases). CDR1 and CDR2 from the germline V gene are SGHTA and FQGNSA. The CDR3 totals 15 residues. Trimming shortened V by 4 bases and J by 4 bases, and 16 bases separated the two germline ends. Written as DNA, the CDR3 is TGTGCCAGCAGCTCCCTGGGGGGCGTTAGCACTGAAGCTTTCTTT. Protein: CASSSLGGVSTEAFF.

V and J are TRBV14 and TRBJ1-2; maybe TRBD1 (5 bases). CDR3 size: 15 residues. Between the trimmed V and J ends, which lost 4 bases and 2 bases, there was a span of 14 bases. The V gene's germline CDR1 is SGHDN and CDR2 FVKESK. The CDR3 DNA reads as TGTGCCAGCAGCCTAAGGGCAGGGTGGAACTATGGCTACACCTTC. Protein product: CASSLRAGWNYGYTF.

In nucleotides, the CDR3 is TGTGCCAGCAGTTTGAGGACAGGGGGAGTGTACGAGCAGTACTTC. The encoded protein is CASSLRTGGVYEQYF. The V gene is TRBV12-3 or TRBV12-4, the J gene TRBJ2-7; 10 bases are a match to TRBD1. The junction had 6 bases not matched to a gene; V was cut back by 3 bases and J by 4 bases. The CDR3 runs 15 residues.

This clonotype was counted a few times. The J gene is TRBJ1-5, the V gene TRBV6-2 or TRBV6-3; D is unclear. The CDR3 length is 12 residues. Germline V gene lookup returns CDR1 MNHEY and CDR2 SVGEGT. Trimming pared 2 bases from V and 2 bases from J, leaving 1 base between. The CDR3 DNA reads as TGTGCCAGCAGTTACGGCAATCAGCCCCAGCATTTT. Residues: CASSYGNQPQHF.

This clonotype has ten or more counts. This chain uses TRBV19 with TRBJ2-7, with no clear D. Germline V gives CDR1 LNHDA, CDR2 SQIVND (reference sequence). This CDR3 comprises 13 residues. Trimming removed 7 bases from V and 3 bases from J, with 13 bases in between. CDR3: CASTPGFGYEQYF. The CDR3, as DNA: TGTGCCAGTACTCCCGGGTTCGGCTACGAGCAGTACTTC.

In its sample, this clonotype was seen many times. CDR3 region: CASSYLGQGATGANVLTF. The CDR3 nucleotides read TGTGCCAGCAGTTACTTGGGACAGGGGGCGACGGGGGCCAACGTCCTGACTTTC. The chain uses TRBV6-5 and TRBJ2-6; TRBD1 matches at 12 bases. The germline CDR1 and CDR2 sequences are MNHEY and SVGAGI. The V gene end was trimmed by 1 base and the J gene end by 4 bases; junction bases not matched to a gene: 5. This CDR3 has 18 amino acids.

This clonotype was counted at least ten times. The CDR3 region is CATAGAGTGELFF. Here the CDR3 DNA reads TGTGCCACCGCGGGTGCGGGCACTGGGGAGCTGTTTTTT. V is TRBV24-1 and J is TRBJ2-2; tentatively, D is TRBD2 (5 bases). CDR3 length: 13 residues. Germline CDR1 and CDR2: KGHDR and SFDVKD. Trimming pared 9 bases from V and 8 bases from J, leaving 15 bases between.

In this sample, this clonotype turned up many times. The chain uses TRBV20-1 and TRBJ1-5; 8 nucleotides agree with TRBD1. Germline lookup yields CDR1 DFQATT and CDR2 SNEGSKA (reference sequence). The CDR3 spans 13 residues. V gave up 6 bases and J gave up 8 bases; unmatched junction bases: 9. The CDR3 loop reads CSARQGYGKPQHF. Here the CDR3 DNA reads TGCAGTGCGCGACAGGGGTACGGGAAGCCCCAGCATTTT.

This clonotype was seen a few times. V and J are TRBV11-2 and TRBJ1-2; no reliable D call. The V gene lost 5 bases and the J gene lost 6 bases, with 19 bases spanning the gap. Germline CDR1 is SGHAT and CDR2 is FQNNGV. The CDR3 is made up of 15 amino acids. The CDR3 DNA sequence: TGTGCCAGCAGCCTCCGGCCGGTCCCAAGGCATGGCTACACCTTC. Protein sequence: CASSLRPVPRHGYTF.

Many counts were recorded for this clonotype. V usage is TRBV20-1 and J usage is TRBJ2-5; D is possibly TRBD1 or TRBD2 (5 bases each). This CDR3 is built from 14 residues. Germline CDR1 DFQATT, CDR2 SNEGSKA (reference sequence). For the CDR3, the DNA is TGCAGCGCGTATCGGGACCGCAAGGGGGAGACCCAGTACTTC. It translates to CSAYRDRKGETQYF.

A word on this clonotype: A much larger clonotype is one base distant, so this may be a read error. The genes are TRBV4-1 and TRBJ1-4, with a tentative D call TRBD1 (6 bases). The CDR3 consists of 16 residues. Germline CDR1 and CDR2: MGHRA and YSYEKL. The CDR3 DNA reads as TGCGCCAGCAGCCAAAGAGGGGGTTTGACTAATGGAAAACTGTTTTTT. This codes for CASSQRGGLTNGKLFF.